This T cell receptor beta chain was obtained from a study of memory CD4+ T cells and cytomegalovirus serostatus. Original processing methods: After removing out-of-frame reads, around 2 million distinct TCRbeta sequences remained. The table came from immunoSEQ multiplex PCR; TCRdb's copy has only in-frame clones and leaves some out. From that table come the V and J calls and clone size; the DNA was used to work out D and trimming. The repertoire includes about 92,000 clones, 80% of them detected once, and about 4% sits in the top ten. Single viable CD3+CD4+CD8-CD45RO+ cells were sorted as the memory CD4+ T cells. CD4+ T cells were isolated by positive magnetic selection. This clone was recorded only once. Its antigen is as yet unknown. Findings and limits, study-wide: 67 of 164 known CMV-associated TCRbeta sequences appeared in CD4+ memory.

The clonotype was recovered from an adult in good health and CMV-seropositive. Input material: memory CD4+ T cells from blood.

The DNA for the CDR3 is TGCGCCAGCTCGCCGGGAGCCCATCAAGAGACCCAGTACTTC. It is translated as CASSPGAHQETQYF. V usage is TRBV5-1 and J usage is TRBJ2-5; a possible D gene is TRBD2 (6 bases). The germline V and J ends were trimmed by 7 bases and 2 bases, with 15 bases remaining between them. Germline-derived CDR1 and CDR2 are SGHRS and YFSETQ. CDR3 length: 14 amino acids. Full variable domain (remainder filled in from reference TRBV5-1 and TRBJ2-5): KAGVTQTPRYLIKTRGQQVTLSCSPISGHRSVSWYQQTPGQGLQFLFEYFSETQRNKGNFPGRFSGRQFSNSRSEMNVSTLELGDSALYLCASSPGAHQETQYFGPGTRLLVL.